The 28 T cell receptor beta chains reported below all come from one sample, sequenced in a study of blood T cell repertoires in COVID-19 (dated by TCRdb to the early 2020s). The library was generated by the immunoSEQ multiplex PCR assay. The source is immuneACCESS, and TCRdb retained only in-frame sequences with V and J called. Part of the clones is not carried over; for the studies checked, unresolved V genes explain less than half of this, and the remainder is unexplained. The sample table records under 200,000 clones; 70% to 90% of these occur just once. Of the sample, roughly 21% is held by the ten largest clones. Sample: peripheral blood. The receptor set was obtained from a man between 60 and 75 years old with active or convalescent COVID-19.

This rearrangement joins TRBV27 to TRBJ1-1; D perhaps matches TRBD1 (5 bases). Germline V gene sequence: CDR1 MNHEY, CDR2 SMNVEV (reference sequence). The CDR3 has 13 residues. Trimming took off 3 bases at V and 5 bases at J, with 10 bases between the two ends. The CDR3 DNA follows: TGTGCCAGCAGTTTTATCCGGGGGACTGAAGCTTTCTTT. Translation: CASSFIRGTEAFF.

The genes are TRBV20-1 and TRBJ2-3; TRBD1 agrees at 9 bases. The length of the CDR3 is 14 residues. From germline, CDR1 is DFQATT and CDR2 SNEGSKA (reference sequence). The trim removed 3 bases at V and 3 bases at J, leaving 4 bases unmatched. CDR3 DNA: TGCAGTGCTAGTGGGACAGGGAAAACAGATACGCAGTATTTT. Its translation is CSASGTGKTDTQYF.

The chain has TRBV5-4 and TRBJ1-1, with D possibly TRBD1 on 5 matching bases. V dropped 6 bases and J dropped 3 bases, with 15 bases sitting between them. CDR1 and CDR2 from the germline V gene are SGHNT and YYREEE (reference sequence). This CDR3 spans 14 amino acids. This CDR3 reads CASTNAGTHTEAFF. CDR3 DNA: TGTGCCAGCACAAACGCGGGGACTCACACTGAAGCTTTCTTT.

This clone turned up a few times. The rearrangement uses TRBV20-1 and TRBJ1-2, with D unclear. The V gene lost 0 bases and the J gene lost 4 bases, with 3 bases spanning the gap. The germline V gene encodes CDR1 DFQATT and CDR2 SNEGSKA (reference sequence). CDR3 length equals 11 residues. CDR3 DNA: TGCAGTGCTAGAGAAGCCTATGGCTACACCTTC. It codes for CSAREAYGYTF.

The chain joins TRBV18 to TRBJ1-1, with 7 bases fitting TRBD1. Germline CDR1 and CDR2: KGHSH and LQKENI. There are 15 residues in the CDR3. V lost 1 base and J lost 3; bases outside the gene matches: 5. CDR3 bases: TGTGCCAGCTCACCACAGGGGGCGCCTGACACTGAAGCTTTCTTT. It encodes CASSPQGAPDTEAFF.

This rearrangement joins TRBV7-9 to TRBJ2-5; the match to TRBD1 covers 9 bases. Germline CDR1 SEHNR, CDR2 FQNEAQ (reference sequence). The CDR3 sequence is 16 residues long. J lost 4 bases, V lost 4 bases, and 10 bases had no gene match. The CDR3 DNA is TGTGCCAGCAGCTCAACGGGACAGGGAGGGGGAGAGACCCAGTACTTC. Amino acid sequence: CASSSTGQGGGETQYF.

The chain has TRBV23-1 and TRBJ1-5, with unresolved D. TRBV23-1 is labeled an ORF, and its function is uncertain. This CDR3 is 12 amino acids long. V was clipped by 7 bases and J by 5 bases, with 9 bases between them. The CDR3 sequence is CASTLGDQPQHF. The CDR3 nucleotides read TGCGCCAGCACCCTCGGTGATCAGCCCCAGCATTTT.

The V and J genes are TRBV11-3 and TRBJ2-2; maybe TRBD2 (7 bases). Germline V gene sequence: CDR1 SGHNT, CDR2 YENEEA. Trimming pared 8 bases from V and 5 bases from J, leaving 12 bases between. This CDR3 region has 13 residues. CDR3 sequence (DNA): TGTGCCAGCGGGGGGGCGCAAACCGGGGAGCTGTTTTTT. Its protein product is CASGGAQTGELFF. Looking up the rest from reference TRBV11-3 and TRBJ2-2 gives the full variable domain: EAGVVQSPRYKIIEKKQPVAFWCNPISGHNTLYWYLQNLGQGPELLIRYENEEAVDDSQLPKDRFSAERLKGVDSTLKIQPAELGDSAVYLCASGGAQTGELFFGEGSRLTVL.

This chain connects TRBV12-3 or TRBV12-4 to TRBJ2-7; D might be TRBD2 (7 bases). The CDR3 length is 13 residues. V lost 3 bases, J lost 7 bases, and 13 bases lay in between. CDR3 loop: CASSFGGPREQYF. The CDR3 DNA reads TGTGCCAGCAGTTTCGGGGGGCCTAGGGAGCAGTACTTC.

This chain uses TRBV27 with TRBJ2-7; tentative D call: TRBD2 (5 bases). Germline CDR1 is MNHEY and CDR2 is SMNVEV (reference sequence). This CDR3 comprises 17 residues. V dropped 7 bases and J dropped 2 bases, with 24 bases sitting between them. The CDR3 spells CASNSRVGYGSTYEQYF. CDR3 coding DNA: TGTGCCAGCAATAGTCGGGTAGGGTATGGGAGCACCTACGAGCAGTACTTC.

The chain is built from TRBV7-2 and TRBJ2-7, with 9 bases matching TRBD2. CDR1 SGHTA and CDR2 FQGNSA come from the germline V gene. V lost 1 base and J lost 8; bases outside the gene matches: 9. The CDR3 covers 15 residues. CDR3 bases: TGTGCCAGCAGCTTAGTTGGGCTAGCGGGGACCAAGCAGTACTTC. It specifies CASSLVGLAGTKQYF.

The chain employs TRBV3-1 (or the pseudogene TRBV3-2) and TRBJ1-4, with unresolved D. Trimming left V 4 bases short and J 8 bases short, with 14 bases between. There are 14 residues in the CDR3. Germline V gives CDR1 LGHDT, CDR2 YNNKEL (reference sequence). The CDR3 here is CASSPTSAGEKLFF. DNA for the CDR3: TGTGCCAGCAGCCCAACAAGCGCCGGGGAAAAACTGTTTTTT.

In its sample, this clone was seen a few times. The chain's CDR3 is CASSLQGGAYEQYF. Written as DNA, the CDR3 is TGTGCCAGCAGCTTACAGGGGGGAGCCTACGAGCAGTACTTC. This rearrangement joins TRBV13 to TRBJ2-7; D is possibly TRBD1 (7 bases). In germline, CDR1 is PRHDT, CDR2 FYEKMQ (reference sequence). The CDR3 runs 14 residues. The germline V and J ends were trimmed by 2 bases and 2 bases, with 10 bases remaining between them.

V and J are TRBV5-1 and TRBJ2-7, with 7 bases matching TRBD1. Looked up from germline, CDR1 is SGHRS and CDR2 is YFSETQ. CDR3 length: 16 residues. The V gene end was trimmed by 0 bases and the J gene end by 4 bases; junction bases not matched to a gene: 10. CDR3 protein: CASSLAAGTAAYEQYF. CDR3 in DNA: TGCGCCAGCAGCTTGGCGGCCGGGACAGCGGCTTACGAGCAGTACTTC.

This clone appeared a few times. The CDR3 nucleotides read TGTGCCAGCAGCCAGGGACAGAAGGGGGAAAAACTGTTTTTT. Translation: CASSQGQKGEKLFF. The chain links TRBV14 to TRBJ1-4, with 7 bases matching TRBD1. The germline CDR1 and CDR2 sequences are SGHDN and FVKESK. Germline trimming cut 3 bases from V and 8 bases from J; bases unmatched to any gene: 6. This CDR3 contains 14 residues.

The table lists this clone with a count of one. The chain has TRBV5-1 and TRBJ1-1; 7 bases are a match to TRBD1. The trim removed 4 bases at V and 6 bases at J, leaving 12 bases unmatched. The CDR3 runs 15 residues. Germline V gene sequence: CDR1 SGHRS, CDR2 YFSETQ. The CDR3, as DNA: TGCGCCAGCAGCCCTAGGCAAGGGGGCATCGCTGAAGCTTTCTTT. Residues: CASSPRQGGIAEAFF.

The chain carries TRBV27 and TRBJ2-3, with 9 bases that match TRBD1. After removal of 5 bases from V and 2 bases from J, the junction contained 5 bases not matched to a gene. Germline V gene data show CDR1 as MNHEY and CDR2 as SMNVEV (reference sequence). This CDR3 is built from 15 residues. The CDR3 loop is CASSRTGVYTDTQYF. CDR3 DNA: TGTGCCAGCAGTCGGACAGGGGTTTACACAGATACGCAGTATTTT.

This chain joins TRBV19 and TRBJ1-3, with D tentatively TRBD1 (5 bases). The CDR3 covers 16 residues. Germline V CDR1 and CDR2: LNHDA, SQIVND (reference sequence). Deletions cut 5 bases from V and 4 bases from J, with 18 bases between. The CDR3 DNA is TGTGCCAGTAGTCGCGCGGGGCGGGGACCGGGAAACACCATATATTTT. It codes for CASSRAGRGPGNTIYF.

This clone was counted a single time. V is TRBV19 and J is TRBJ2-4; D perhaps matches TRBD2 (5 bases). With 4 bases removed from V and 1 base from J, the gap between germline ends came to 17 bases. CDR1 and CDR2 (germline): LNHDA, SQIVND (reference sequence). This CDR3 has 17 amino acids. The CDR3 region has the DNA TGTGCCAGTAGTAGTTACCGGACTTCTGACGCCAAAAACATTCAGTACTTC. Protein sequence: CASSSYRTSDAKNIQYF.

The CDR3 DNA follows: TGTGCTAGTGGTTTGGCAGGGGGAACTGAAGCTTTCTTT. Its protein is CASGLAGGTEAFF. The V call is TRBV12-5, the J call TRBJ1-1, with 7 bases identical to TRBD1. CDR1 is LGHNT and CDR2 is FRNRAP in the germline V gene. This CDR3 is 13 amino acids long. V lost 1 base, J lost 5 bases, and 1 base stayed unmatched.

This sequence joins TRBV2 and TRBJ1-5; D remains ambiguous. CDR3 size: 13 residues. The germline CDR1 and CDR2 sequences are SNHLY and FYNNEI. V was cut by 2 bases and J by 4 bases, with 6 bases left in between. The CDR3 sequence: CASSESVNQPQHF. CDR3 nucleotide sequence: TGTGCCAGCAGTGAATCGGTGAATCAGCCCCAGCATTTT. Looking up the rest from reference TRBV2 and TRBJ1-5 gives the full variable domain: EPEVTQTPSHQVTQMGQEVILRCVPISNHLYFYWYRQILGQKVEFLVSFYNNEISEKSEIFDDQFSVERPDGSNFTLKIRSTKLEDSAMYFCASSESVNQPQHFGDGTRLSIL.

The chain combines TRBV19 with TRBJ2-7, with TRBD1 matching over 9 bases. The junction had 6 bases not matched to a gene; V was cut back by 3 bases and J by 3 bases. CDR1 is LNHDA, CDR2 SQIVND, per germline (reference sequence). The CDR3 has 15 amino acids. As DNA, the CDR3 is TGTGCCAGTAGTATTTGGGGACAGGGTGACTACGAGCAGTACTTC. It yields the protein CASSIWGQGDYEQYF.

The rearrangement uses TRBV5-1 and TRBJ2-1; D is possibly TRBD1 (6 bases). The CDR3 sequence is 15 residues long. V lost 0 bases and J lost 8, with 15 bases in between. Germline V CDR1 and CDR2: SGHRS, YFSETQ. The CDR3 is CASSLGWGLGDEQFF. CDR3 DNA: TGCGCCAGCAGCTTGGGTTGGGGGCTTGGGGATGAGCAGTTCTTC.

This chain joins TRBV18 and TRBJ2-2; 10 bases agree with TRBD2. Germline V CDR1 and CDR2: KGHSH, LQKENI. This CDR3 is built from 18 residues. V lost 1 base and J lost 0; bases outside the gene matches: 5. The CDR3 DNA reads TGTGCCAGCTCACCACGGGCTAGCGGGGGAACGAACACCGGGGAGCTGTTTTTT. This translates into CASSPRASGGTNTGELFF. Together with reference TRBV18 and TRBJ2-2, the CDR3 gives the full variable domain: NAGVMQNPRHLVRRRGQEARLRCSPMKGHSHVYWYRQLPEEGLKFMVYLQKENIIDESGMPKERFSAEFPKEGPSILRIQQVVRGDSAAYFCASSPRASGGTNTGELFFGEGSRLTVL.

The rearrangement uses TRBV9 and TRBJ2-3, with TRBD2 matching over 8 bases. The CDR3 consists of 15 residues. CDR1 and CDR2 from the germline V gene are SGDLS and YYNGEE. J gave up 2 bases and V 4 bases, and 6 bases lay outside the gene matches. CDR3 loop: CASSPRGALTDTQYF. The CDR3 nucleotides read TGTGCCAGCAGCCCGCGGGGGGCCCTCACAGATACGCAGTATTTT.

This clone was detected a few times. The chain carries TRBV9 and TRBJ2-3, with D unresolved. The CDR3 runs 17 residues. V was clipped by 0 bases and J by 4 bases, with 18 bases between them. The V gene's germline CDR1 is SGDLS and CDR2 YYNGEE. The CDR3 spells CASSVARVPMLADTQYF. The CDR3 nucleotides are TGTGCCAGCAGCGTAGCACGGGTCCCGATGCTGGCAGATACGCAGTATTTT.

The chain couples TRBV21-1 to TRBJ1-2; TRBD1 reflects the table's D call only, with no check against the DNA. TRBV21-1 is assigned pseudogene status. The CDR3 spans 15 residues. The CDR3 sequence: CASSSWTGRGVGYTF. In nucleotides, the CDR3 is TGTGCCAGCAGCTCCTGGACAGGGCGCGGGGTTGGCTACACCTTC.

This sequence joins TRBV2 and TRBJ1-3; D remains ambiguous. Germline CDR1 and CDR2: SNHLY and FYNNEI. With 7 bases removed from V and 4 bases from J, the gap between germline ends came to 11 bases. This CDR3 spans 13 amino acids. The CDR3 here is CASTYQQGNTIYF. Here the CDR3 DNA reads TGTGCCAGCACATACCAACAGGGAAACACCATATATTTT. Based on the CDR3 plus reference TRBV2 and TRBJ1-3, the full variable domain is EPEVTQTPSHQVTQMGQEVILRCVPISNHLYFYWYRQILGQKVEFLVSFYNNEISEKSEIFDDQFSVERPDGSNFTLKIRSTKLEDSAMYFCASTYQQGNTIYFGEGSWLTVV.